This T cell receptor beta chain came from a study of blood T cell repertoires in COVID-19 (dated by TCRdb to the early 2020s). For the study in its entirety: The collaborator samples originated in the United States, Italy and Spain and spanned the acute and convalescent phases of COVID-19. Deeply sampled blood TCRbeta repertoires from subjects exposed to, actively infected with, or recovered from COVID-19 were included in the dataset. Samples were obtained from the ongoing ImmuneRACE study (first 160 participants) and from over 1,000 subjects provided by 6 global collaborators. Where available, HLA class I and class II types were taken from metadata supplied by the sample provider and were not determined by assay-based typing. A de-identified subject ID, COVID-19 status, age in years and sex were almost always included in the sample metadata. The material from the prospective study consisted of cDNA or gDNA derived from T cells, B-cell-depleted T cells, or PBMCs. The repertoires were made available in a free public database intended to serve as a resource for research on the immune response to SARS-CoV-2.

The immunoSEQ Assay, a bias-controlled multiplex PCR, was used to amplify TCRbeta CDR3 regions from genomic DNA. In the original analysis: Nucleated cell counts per sample were estimated from amplification of reference gene primers within the assay. To quantify the absolute abundance of each unique TCRbeta CDR3 rearrangement, sequence reads were collapsed and filtered. Productive Simpson clonality was computed per sample as the square root of Simpson's diversity index over productive rearrangements. TCRdb obtained this table from immuneACCESS and retained in-frame rearrangements with V and J assigned. These tables miss some clones; where compared with another copy, unresolved V genes account for less than half of the shortfall, and the remainder is unexplained. The V and J calls and clone size are taken from that table; D and trimming were inferred from the DNA. In this sample the table shows around 170,000 clones, approximately 84% of which occur a single time. Less than 15% of the sample belongs to the ten largest clones.

In the prospective study, participants were roughly 18 to 95 years old, resided in about two dozen geographic areas of the United States, and were enrolled through a virtual design. In the prospective study, cohorts were assigned on the basis of participant-reported clinical history obtained from a screening survey and a study questionnaire. ImmuneRACE Cohort 3 recovered participants were defined by two consecutive negative NP/OP PCR tests, healthcare professional clearance, or symptom resolution. Mobile phlebotomists in the prospective study collected whole blood, serum and a nasopharyngeal or oropharyngeal swab from every participant. Prospective study participants could optionally give additional blood draws and questionnaires over an approximately 2-month period. Before DNA extraction, blood samples from the prospective study were shipped at room temperature or frozen. CDR1 is given as ENHRY and CDR2 as SYGVKD, both from the germline V gene. Including the terminal cysteine and phenylalanine, the CDR3 comprises 12 residues. Only CDR3 DNA is held: 36 bases, read in frame from base 1. Here V drops 6 bases and J drops 7 bases, and the junction holds 3 bases not matched to any gene.

Regarding this clone: This clone's antigen is unknown. The input lacks base qualities; no much larger clone sits a single base away.

The investigation overall reported the following: How much clinical and demographic metadata was included differed by source and by participant, and the metadata was provided uncurated.

This chain is built from TRBV10-3 and TRBJ1-5, with 7 bases aligning to TRBD1. The sequenced sample consisted of PBMCs or T cells enriched from blood (not recorded which). This sequence was found in a man aged 45 to 65 who had recovered from COVID-19. The CDR3 sequence is CAIRDRDQPQHF. The DNA is as follows: TGTGCCATCAGAGACAGGGACCAGCCCCAGCATTTT.